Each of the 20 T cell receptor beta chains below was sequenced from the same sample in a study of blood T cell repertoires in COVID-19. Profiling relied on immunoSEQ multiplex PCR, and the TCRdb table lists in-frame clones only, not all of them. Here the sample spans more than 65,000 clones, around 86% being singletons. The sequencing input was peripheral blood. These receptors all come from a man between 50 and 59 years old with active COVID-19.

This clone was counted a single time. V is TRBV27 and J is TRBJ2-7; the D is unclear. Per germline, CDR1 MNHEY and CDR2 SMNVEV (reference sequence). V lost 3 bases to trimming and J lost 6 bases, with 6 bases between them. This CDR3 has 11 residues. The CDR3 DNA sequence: TGTGCCAGCAGTTTTCTAGGCGAGCAGTACTTC. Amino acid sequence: CASSFLGEQYF.

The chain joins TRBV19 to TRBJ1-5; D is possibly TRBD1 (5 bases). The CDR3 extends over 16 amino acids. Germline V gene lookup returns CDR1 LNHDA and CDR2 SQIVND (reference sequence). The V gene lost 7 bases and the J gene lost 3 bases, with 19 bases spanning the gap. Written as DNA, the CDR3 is TGTGCCAGTATCGGGCACAGCGGGGCGATCAATCAGCCCCAGCATTTT. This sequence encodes CASIGHSGAINQPQHF.

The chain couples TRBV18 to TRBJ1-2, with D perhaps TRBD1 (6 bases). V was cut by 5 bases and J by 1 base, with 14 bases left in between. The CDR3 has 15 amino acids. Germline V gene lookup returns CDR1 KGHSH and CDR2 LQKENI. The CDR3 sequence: CASSSPDSLNYGYTF. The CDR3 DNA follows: TGTGCCAGCTCATCCCCGGACAGTCTTAACTATGGCTACACCTTC.

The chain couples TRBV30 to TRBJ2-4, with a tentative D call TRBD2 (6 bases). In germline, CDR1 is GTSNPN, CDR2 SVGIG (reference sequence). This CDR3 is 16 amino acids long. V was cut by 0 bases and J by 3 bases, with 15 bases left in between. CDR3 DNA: TGTGCCTGGAGTGTACAAGGACTCGGGGGCAAAAACATTCAGTACTTC. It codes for CAWSVQGLGGKNIQYF.

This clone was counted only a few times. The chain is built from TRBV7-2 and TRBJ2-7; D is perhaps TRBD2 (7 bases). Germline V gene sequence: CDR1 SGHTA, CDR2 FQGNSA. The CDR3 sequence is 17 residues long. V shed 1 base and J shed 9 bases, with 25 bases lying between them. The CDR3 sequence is CASSLDGGARVPTGQYF. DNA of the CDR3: TGTGCCAGCAGCTTAGATGGGGGGGCTCGGGTCCCTACGGGGCAGTACTTC.

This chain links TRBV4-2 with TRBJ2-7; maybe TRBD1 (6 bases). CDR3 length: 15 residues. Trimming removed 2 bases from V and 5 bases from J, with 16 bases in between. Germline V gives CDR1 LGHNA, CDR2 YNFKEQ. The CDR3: CASSQSVGGYDEQYF. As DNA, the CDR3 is TGTGCCAGCAGCCAATCAGTAGGGGGTTACGACGAGCAGTACTTC.

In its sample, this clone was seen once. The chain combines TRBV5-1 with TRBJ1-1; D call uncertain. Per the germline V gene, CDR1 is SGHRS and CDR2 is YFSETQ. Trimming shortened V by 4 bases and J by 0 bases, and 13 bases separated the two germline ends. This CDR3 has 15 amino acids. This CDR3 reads CASSPGGSMNTEAFF. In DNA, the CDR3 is TGCGCCAGCAGCCCCGGTGGGAGCATGAACACTGAAGCTTTCTTT.

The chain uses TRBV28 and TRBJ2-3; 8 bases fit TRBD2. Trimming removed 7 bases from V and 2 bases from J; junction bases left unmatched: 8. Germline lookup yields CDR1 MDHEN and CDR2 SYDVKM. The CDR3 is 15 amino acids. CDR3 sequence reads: CASTLIAGYTDTQYF. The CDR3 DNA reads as TGTGCCAGCACTCTAATAGCGGGGTACACAGATACGCAGTATTTT.

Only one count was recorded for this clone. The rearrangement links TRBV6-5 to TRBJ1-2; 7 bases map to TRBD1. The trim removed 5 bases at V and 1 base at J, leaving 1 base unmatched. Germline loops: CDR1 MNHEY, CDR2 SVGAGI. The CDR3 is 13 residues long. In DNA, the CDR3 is TGTGCCAGCAGTAGGGACAGTAACTATGGCTACACCTTC. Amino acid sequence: CASSRDSNYGYTF.

The CDR3 reads CASSNTGEDTQYF. CDR3 DNA sequence: TGTGCCAGCAGTAACACAGGGGAAGATACGCAGTATTTT. The gene calls are TRBV27 and TRBJ2-3; 7 bases fit TRBD1. V shed 5 bases and J 5 bases; nucleotides not matched to a gene: 4. The CDR3 runs 13 residues. Germline V gene data show CDR1 as MNHEY and CDR2 as SMNVEV (reference sequence).

CDR3 sequence reads: CASSPVEREDNEQFF. The DNA of the CDR3 is TGTGCCAGCTCACCAGTCGAGCGGGAAGACAATGAGCAGTTCTTC. The rearrangement joins TRBV18 to TRBJ2-1; 7 nucleotides agree with TRBD2. The CDR3 extends over 15 amino acids. The ends lost 2 bases at V and 5 bases at J; junction bases unmatched: 6. The germline V gene encodes CDR1 KGHSH and CDR2 LQKENI. Drawing the rest from reference TRBV18 and TRBJ2-1, the complete variable domain is NAGVMQNPRHLVRRRGQEARLRCSPMKGHSHVYWYRQLPEEGLKFMVYLQKENIIDESGMPKERFSAEFPKEGPSILRIQQVVRGDSAAYFCASSPVEREDNEQFFGPGTRLTVL.

The CDR3 DNA follows: TGTGCCAGCAGTTCACAGGGTAAGAGGAGCCAGCCCCAGCATTTT. Residues: CASSSQGKRSQPQHF. This chain links TRBV6-4 with TRBJ1-5; a weak D match, TRBD1 (6 bases). Germline assignment: CDR1 MRHNA and CDR2 SNTAGT. Trimming took off 5 bases at V and 7 bases at J, with 18 bases between the two ends. CDR3 length equals 15 residues.

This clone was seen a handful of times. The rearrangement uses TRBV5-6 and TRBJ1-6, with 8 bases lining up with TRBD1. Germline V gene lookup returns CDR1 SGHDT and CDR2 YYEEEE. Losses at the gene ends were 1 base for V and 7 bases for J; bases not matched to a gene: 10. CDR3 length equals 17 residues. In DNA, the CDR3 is TGTGCCAGCAGCTTGATTCAAGGGGACAGGCCCAATTCACCCCTCCACTTT. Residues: CASSLIQGDRPNSPLHF.

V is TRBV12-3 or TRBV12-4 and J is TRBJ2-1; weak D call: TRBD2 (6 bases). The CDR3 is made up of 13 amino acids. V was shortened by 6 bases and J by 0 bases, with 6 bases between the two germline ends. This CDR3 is CASSGGSYNEQFF. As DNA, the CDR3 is TGTGCCAGCAGCGGGGGCTCCTACAATGAGCAGTTCTTC.

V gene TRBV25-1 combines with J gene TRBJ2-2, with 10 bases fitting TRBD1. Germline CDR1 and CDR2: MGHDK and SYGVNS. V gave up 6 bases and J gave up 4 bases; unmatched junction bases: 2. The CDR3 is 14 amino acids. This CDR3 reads CASSRDRGTGELFF. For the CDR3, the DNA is TGTGCCAGCAGCCGGGACAGGGGCACCGGGGAGCTGTTTTTT.

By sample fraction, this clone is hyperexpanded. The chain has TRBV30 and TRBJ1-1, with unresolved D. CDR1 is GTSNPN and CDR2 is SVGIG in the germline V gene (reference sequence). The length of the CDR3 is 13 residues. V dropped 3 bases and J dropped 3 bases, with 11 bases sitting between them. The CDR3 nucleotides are TGTGCCTGGAGCAGGCCCCCTGACACTGAAGCTTTCTTT. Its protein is CAWSRPPDTEAFF.

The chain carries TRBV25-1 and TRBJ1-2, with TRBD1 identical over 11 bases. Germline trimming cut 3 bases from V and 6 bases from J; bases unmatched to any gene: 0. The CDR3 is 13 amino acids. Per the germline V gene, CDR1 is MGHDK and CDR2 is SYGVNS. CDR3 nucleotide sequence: TGTGCCAGCAGTGAGGGACAGGGGGATGGCTACACCTTC. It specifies CASSEGQGDGYTF.

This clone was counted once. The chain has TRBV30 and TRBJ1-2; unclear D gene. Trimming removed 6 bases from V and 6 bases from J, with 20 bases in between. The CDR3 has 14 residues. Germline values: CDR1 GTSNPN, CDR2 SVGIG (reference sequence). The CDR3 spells CACNLQLLADGYTF. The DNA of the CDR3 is TGTGCCTGCAACCTACAACTACTAGCGGATGGCTACACCTTC.

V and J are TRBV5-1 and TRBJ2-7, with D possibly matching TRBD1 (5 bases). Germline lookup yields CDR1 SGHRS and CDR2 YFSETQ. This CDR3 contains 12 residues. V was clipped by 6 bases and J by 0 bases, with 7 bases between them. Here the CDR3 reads CASKDTSYEQYF. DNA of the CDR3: TGCGCCAGCAAGGACACCTCCTACGAGCAGTACTTC.

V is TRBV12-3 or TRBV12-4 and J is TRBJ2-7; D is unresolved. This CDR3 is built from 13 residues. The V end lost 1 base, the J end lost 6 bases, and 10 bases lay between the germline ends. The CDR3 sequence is CASSLEGSGEQYF. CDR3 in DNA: TGTGCCAGCAGTTTAGAAGGTTCGGGCGAGCAGTACTTC.